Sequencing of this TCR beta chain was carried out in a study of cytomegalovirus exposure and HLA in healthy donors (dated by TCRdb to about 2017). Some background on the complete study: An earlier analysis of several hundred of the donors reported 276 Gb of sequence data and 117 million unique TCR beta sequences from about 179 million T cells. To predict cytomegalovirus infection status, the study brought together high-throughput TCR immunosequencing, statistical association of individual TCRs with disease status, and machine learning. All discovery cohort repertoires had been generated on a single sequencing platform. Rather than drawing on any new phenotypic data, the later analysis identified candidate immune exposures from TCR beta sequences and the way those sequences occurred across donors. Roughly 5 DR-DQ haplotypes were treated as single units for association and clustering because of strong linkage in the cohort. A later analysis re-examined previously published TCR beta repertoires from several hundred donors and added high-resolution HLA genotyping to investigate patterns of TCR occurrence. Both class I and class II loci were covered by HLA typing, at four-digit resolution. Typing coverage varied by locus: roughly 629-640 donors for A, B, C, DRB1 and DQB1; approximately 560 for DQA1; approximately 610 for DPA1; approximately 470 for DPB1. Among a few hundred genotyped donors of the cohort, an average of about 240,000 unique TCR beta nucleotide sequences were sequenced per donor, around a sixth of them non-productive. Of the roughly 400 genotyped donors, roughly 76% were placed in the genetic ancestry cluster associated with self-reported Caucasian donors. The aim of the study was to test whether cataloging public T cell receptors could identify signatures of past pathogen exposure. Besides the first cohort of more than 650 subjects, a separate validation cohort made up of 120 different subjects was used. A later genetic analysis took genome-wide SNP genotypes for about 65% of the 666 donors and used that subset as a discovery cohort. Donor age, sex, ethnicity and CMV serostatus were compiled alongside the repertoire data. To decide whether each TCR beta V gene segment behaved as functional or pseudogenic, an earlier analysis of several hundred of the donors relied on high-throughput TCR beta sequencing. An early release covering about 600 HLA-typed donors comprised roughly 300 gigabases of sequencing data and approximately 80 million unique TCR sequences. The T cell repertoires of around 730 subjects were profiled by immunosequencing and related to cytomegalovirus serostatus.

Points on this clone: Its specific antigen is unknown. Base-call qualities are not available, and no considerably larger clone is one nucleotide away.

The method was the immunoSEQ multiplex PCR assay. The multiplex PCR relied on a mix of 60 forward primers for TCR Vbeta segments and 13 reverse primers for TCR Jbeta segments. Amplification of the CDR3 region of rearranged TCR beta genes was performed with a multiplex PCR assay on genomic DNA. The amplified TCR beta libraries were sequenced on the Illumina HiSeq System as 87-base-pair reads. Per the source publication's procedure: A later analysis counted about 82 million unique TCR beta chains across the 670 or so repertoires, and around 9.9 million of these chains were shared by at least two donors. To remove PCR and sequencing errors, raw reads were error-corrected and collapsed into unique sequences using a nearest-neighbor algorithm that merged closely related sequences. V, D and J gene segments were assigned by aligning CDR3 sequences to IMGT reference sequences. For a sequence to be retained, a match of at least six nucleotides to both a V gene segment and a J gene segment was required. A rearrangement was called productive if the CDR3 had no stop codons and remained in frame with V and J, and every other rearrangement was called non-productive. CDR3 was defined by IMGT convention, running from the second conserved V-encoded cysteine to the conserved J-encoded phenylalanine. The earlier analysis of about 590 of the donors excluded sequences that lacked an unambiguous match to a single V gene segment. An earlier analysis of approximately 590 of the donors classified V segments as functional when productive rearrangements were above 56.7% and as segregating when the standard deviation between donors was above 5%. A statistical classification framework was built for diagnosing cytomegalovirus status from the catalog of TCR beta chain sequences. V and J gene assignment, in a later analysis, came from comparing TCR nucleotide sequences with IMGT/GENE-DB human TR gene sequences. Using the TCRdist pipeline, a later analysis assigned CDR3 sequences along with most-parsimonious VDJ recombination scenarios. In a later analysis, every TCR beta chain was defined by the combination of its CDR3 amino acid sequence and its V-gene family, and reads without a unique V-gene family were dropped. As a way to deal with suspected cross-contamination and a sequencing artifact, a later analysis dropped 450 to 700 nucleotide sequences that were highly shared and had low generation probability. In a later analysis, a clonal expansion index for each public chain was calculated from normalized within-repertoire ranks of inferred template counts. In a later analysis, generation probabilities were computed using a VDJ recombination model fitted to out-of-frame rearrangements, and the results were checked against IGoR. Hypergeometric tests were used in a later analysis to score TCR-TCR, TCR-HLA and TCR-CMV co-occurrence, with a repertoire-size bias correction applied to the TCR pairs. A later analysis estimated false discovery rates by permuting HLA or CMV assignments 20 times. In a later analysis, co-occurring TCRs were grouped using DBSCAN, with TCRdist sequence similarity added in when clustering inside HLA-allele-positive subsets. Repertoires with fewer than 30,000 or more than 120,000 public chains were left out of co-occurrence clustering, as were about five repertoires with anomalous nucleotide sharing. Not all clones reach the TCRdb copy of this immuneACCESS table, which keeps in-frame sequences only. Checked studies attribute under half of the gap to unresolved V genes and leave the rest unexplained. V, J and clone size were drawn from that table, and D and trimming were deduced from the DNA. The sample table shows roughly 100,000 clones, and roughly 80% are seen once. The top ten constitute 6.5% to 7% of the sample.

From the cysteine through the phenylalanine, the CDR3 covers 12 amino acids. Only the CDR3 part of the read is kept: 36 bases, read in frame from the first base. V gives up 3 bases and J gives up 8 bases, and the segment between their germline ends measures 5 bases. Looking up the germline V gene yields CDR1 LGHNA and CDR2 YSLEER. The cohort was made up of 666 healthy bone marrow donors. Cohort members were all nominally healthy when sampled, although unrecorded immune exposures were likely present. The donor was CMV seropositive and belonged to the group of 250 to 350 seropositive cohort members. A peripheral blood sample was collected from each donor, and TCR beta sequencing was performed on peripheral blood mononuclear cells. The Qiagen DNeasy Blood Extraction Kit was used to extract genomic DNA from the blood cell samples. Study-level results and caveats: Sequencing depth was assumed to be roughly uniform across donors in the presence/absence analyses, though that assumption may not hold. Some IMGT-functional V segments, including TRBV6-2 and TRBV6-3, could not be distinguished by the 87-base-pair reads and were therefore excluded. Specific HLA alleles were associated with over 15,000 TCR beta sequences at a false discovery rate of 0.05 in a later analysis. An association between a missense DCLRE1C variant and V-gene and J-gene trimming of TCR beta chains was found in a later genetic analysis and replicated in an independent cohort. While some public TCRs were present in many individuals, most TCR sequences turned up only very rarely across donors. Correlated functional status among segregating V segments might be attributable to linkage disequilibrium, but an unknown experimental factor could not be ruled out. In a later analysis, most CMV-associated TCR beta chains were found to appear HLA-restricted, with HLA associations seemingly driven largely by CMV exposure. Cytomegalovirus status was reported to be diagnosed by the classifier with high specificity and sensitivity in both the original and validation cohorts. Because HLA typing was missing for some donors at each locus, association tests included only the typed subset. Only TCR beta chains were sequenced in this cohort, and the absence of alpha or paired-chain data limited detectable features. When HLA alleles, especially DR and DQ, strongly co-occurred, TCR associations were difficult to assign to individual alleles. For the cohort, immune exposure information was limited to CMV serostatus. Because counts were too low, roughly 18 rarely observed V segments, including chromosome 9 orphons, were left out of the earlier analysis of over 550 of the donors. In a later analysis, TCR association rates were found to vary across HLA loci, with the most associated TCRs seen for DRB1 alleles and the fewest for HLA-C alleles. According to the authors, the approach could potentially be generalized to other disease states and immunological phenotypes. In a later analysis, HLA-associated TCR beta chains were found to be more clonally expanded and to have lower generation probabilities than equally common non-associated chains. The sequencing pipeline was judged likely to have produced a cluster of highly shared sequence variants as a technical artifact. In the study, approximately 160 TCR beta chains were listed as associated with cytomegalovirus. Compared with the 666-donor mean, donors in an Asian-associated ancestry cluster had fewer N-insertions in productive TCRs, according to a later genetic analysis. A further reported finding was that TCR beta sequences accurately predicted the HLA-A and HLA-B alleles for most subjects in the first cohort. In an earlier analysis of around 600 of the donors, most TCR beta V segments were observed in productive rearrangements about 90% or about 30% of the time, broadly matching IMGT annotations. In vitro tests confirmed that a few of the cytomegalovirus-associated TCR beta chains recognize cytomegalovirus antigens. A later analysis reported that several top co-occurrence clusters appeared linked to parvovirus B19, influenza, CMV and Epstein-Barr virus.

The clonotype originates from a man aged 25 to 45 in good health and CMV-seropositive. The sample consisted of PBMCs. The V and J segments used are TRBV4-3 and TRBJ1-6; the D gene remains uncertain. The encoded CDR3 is CASSQQDSPLHF. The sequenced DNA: TGCGCCAGCAGCCAGCAGGATTCACCCCTCCACTTT.